A single count supports the clone carrying this TCR beta chain. No antigen is known for it. Profiling relied on immunoSEQ multiplex PCR, and the TCRdb table lists in-frame clones only, not all of them. The sample lists about 90,000 clones; less than 90% were seen once. These data originate in a study of graft-versus-host responses after intestinal transplantation. The CDR3 length is 16 residues. Trimming pared 2 bases from V and 8 bases from J, leaving 21 bases between. CDR1 and CDR2 (germline): SNHLY, FYNNEI. This receptor was taken from a human donor who was the organ donor for an intestinal transplant. The rearrangement joins TRBV2 to TRBJ1-2; no clear D. The source material was unstimulated CD4+ T cells sorted from spleen or lymph node cells, sampled before transplant. The CDR3 sequence: CASSESDGDRFLGYTF. DNA for the CDR3: TGTGCCAGCAGTGAATCGGACGGGGATAGGTTTCTAGGCTACACCTTC.